Below, 5 T cell receptor beta chains from the same sample are listed, as sequenced in a study of memory CD4+ T cells and cytomegalovirus serostatus. Single viable CD3+CD4+CD8-CD45RO+ cells were sorted as the memory CD4+ T cells. Repertoires were generated with immunoSEQ multiplex PCR, while TCRdb's copy carries only in-frame clones and drops some. Of roughly 50,000 clones detected, less than 80% appear once; the ten largest clones hold 0.65% to 0.9%. The sequenced material came from memory CD4+ T cells from blood. All receptors come from an adult in good health and CMV-seronegative.

CDR3 nucleotides: TGCGCCAGCAGCCCAACAGGGGACTCCTACAATGAGCAGTTCTTC. Translation gives CASSPTGDSYNEQFF. The chain employs TRBV5-1 and TRBJ2-1; 7 bases line up with TRBD1. The germline gives CDR1 SGHRS, CDR2 YFSETQ. The CDR3 extends over 15 amino acids. With V trimmed by 4 bases and J by 0 bases, 4 bases remained unmatched.

This clone was picked up one time. The chain has TRBV9 and TRBJ1-4, with 7 bases aligning to TRBD1. This CDR3 spans 16 amino acids. The V gene's germline CDR1 is SGDLS and CDR2 YYNGEE. V was clipped by 0 bases and J by 5 bases; unmatched bases: 7. The DNA of the CDR3 is TGTGCCAGCAGCGTAGGTGGGGACAGTGGGAATGAAAAACTGTTTTTT. It encodes CASSVGGDSGNEKLFF.

The chain links TRBV28 to TRBJ2-7; D is possibly TRBD2 (6 bases). The CDR3 is 12 amino acids. Per germline, CDR1 MDHEN and CDR2 SYDVKM. Deletions cut 6 bases from V and 7 bases from J, with 13 bases between. The CDR3 nucleotides are TGTGCCAGCAGCTTAGGAGGGCGGGAGCAGTACTTC. Encoded protein: CASSLGGREQYF. The full variable domain, completed using reference TRBV28 and TRBJ2-7, is DVKVTQSSRYLVKRTGEKVFLECVQDMDHENMFWYRQDPGLGLRLIYFSYDVKMKEKGDIPEGYSVSREKKERFSLILESASTNQTSMYLCASSLGGREQYFGPGTRLTVT.

Only one count was recorded for this clone. This chain connects TRBV27 to TRBJ2-6; possibly TRBD1 for D (5 bases). Looked up from germline, CDR1 is MNHEY and CDR2 is SMNVEV (reference sequence). V was cut by 3 bases and J by 0 bases, with 12 bases left in between. This CDR3 comprises 17 residues. The CDR3 spells CASSFARQLSGANVLTF. The CDR3 nucleotides read TGTGCCAGCAGTTTTGCCCGACAGCTCTCTGGGGCCAACGTCCTGACTTTC. The full variable domain, its missing parts supplied by reference TRBV27 and TRBJ2-6, is EAQVTQNPRYLITVTGKKLTVTCSQNMNHEYMSWYRQDPGLGLRQIYYSMNVEVTDKGDVPEGYKVSRKEKRNFPLILESPSPNQTSLYFCASSFARQLSGANVLTFGAGSRLTVL.

The chain uses TRBV5-4 and TRBJ1-2; no reliable D call. V lost 4 bases to trimming and J lost 0 bases, with 7 bases between them. Germline V lookup: CDR1 SGHNT, CDR2 YYREEE (reference sequence). This CDR3 comprises 13 residues. CDR3 protein: CASSAQANYGYTF. CDR3 in DNA: TGTGCCAGCAGCGCGCAAGCTAACTATGGCTACACCTTC.